A single T cell receptor beta chain is shown here with its context. The antigen remains undetermined. This CDR3 spans 12 amino acids. Germline V lookup: CDR1 SGHTA, CDR2 FQGNSA. The V gene end was trimmed by 4 bases and the J gene end by 14 bases; junction bases not matched to a gene: 10. Measured with immunoSEQ multiplex PCR; TCRdb has only the in-frame clones, and not every one. The sample lists about 35,000 clones; 75% to 95% were seen once. The data stem from a study of T cells in localized non-small cell lung cancer. The study, taken as a whole, reports: Adjacent lung had a median roughly 50 of the 100 largest tumor clones.

The sample was peripheral blood mononuclear cells, taken before any cancer treatment. This TCR was recovered from a female donor aged 60 or older with stage II lung adenocarcinoma. The chain uses TRBV7-2 and TRBJ2-5; 7 bases map to TRBD1. Here the CDR3 DNA reads TGTGCCAGCAGCTCCCGAAAGGGACAGAAATACTTC. It specifies CASSSRKGQKYF.